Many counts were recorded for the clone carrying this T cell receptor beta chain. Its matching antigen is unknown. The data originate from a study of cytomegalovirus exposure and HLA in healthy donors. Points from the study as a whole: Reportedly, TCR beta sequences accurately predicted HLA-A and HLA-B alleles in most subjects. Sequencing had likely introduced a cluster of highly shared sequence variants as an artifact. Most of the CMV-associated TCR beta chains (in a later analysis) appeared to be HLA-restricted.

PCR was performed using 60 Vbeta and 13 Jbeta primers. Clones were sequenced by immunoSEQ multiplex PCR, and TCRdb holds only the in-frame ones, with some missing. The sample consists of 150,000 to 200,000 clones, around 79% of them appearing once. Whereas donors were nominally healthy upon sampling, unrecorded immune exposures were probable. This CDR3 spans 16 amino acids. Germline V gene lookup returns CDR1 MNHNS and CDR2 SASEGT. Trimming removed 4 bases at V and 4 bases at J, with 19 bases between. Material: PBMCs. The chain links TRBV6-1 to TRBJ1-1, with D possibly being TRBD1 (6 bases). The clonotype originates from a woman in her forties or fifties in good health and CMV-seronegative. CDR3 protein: CASSVTTGIGLTEAFF. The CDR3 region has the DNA TGTGCCAGCAGTGTAACAACAGGGATCGGTCTCACTGAAGCTTTCTTT.